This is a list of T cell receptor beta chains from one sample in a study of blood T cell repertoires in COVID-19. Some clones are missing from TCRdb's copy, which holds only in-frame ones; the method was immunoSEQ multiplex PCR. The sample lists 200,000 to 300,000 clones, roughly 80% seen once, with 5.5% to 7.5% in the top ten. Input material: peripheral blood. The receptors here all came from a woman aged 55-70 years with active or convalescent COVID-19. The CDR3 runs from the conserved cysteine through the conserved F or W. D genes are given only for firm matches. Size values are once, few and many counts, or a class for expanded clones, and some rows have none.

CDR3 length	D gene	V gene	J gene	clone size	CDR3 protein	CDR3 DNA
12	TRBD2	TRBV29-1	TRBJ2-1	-	CSGLALGDEQFF	TGCAGCGGACTAGCCTTGGGCGATGAGCAGTTCTTC
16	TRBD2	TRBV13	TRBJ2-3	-	CASSFNRLAGGDTQYF	TGTGCCAGCAGCTTCAACCGACTAGCGGGGGGGGATACGCAGTATTTT
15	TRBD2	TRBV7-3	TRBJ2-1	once	CASSASGLAFHEQFF	TGTGCCAGCAGCGCCTCGGGACTAGCGTTCCATGAGCAGTTCTTC
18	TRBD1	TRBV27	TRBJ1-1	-	CASSFFGLWGQESTEAFF	TGTGCCAGCAGTTTTTTCGGTCTCTGGGGACAGGAGAGCACTGAAGCTTTCTTT
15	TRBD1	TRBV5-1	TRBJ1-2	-	CASSSGQGAIDGYTF	TGCGCCAGCAGCTCAGGACAGGGGGCCATTGATGGCTACACCTTC
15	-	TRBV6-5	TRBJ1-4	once	CASSPRGSTNEKLFF	TGTGCCAGCAGCCCCCGAGGGTCAACTAATGAAAAACTGTTTTTT
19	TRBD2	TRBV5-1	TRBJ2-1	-	CASTEVEPRTRYSYNEQFF	TGCGCCAGCACCGAAGTAGAACCCCGGACTAGGTACTCCTACAATGAGCAGTTCTTC
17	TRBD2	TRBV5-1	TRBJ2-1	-	CASSFRTSGGAVGEQFF	TGCGCCAGCAGTTTCCGGACTAGCGGGGGGGCCGTTGGTGAGCAGTTCTTC
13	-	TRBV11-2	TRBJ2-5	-	CASSLSRQETQYF	TGTGCCAGCAGCTTATCGCGGCAAGAGACCCAGTACTTC
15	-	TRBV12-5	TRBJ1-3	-	CASGLTGSSGNTIYF	TGTGCTAGTGGTTTGACAGGTTCCTCTGGAAACACCATATATTTT
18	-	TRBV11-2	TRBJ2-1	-	CASSPHGGVTYSYNEQFF	TGTGCCAGCAGCCCCCACGGCGGGGTAACCTACTCCTACAATGAGCAGTTCTTC
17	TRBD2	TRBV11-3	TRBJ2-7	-	CASSLYPLGTSGTEQYF	TGTGCCAGCAGCTTATATCCCCTTGGGACTAGCGGGACTGAGCAGTACTTC
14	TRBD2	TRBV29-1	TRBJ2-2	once	CSYRRAGATGELFF	TGCAGCTATAGGCGAGCGGGAGCCACCGGGGAGCTGTTTTTT
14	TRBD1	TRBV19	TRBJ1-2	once	CASSIPGTGYGYTF	TGTGCCAGTAGTATCCCCGGGACAGGCTATGGCTACACCTTC
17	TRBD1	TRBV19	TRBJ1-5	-	CASSTPRGTGGGQPQHF	TGTGCCAGTAGTACCCCACGTGGGACAGGGGGAGGGCAGCCCCAGCATTTT
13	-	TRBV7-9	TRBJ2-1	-	CASSFSEAGEQFF	TGTGCCAGCAGCTTTTCAGAAGCGGGTGAGCAGTTCTTC
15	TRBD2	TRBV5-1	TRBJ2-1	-	CASSWGLAGVDEQFF	TGCGCCAGCAGCTGGGGACTAGCGGGGGTGGATGAGCAGTTCTTC
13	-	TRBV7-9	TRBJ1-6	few	CASSSAGESPLHF	TGTGCCAGCAGCTCGGCAGGGGAATCACCCCTCCACTTT
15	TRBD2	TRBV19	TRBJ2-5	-	CASSLGGGALETQYF	TGTGCCAGTAGCCTCGGGGGAGGGGCGTTAGAGACCCAGTACTTC
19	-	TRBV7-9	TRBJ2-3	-	CASSLAVDKVPWGTDTQYF	TGTGCCAGCAGCTTAGCAGTGGACAAGGTCCCTTGGGGCACAGATACGCAGTATTTT
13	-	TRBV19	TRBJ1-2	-	CASSIGRGEGYTF	TGTGCCAGTAGTATAGGCAGGGGAGAAGGCTACACCTTC
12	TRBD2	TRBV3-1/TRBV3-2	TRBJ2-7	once	CASSHLAGEQYF	TGTGCCAGCAGCCACCTAGCGGGGGAGCAGTACTTC
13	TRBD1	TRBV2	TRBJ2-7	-	CASTWDRGYEQYF	TGTGCCAGCACTTGGGACAGGGGTTACGAGCAGTACTTC
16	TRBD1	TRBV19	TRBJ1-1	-	CASSNPRGQGPTEAFF	TGTGCCAGTAGTAACCCCCGGGGACAGGGACCCACTGAAGCTTTCTTT
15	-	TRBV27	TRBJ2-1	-	CASSPMGQIYNEQFF	TGTGCCAGCAGTCCAATGGGACAAATCTACAATGAGCAGTTCTTC
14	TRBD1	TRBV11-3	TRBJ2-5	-	CASSSGTGLETQYF	TGTGCCAGCAGCTCCGGGACAGGGTTAGAGACCCAGTACTTC
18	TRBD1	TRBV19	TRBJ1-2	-	CASTHLVFGDRGNYGYTF	TGTGCCAGTACCCATTTGGTCTTCGGGGACAGGGGTAACTATGGCTACACCTTC
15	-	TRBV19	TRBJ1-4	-	CASKTGLATNEKLFF	TGTGCCAGTAAAACAGGCCTCGCAACTAATGAAAAACTGTTTTTT
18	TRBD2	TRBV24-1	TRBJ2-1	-	CATSDFGVSGGPYNEQFF	TGTGCCACCAGTGATTTTGGGGTGAGCGGGGGGCCCTACAATGAGCAGTTCTTC
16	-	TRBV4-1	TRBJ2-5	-	CASSQVGTRGQETQYF	TGCGCCAGCAGCCAAGTGGGGACACGAGGACAAGAGACCCAGTACTTC
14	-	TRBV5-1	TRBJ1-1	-	CASSMDKMNTEAFF	TGCGCCAGCAGCATGGACAAGATGAACACTGAAGCTTTCTTT
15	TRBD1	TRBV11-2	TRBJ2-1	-	CASSADRGQGYEQFF	TGTGCCAGCAGCGCTGACAGGGGGCAAGGGTATGAGCAGTTCTTC
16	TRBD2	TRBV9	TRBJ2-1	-	CASSPIAGSSYNEQFF	TGTGCCAGCAGCCCTATAGCGGGTAGCTCCTACAATGAGCAGTTCTTC
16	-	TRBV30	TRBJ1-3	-	CAWDTRGPHSGNTIYF	TGTGCCTGGGACACAAGGGGCCCTCACTCTGGAAACACCATATATTTT
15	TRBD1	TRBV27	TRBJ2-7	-	CASSPTGTGPYEQYF	TGTGCCAGCAGTCCAACCGGGACAGGGCCCTACGAGCAGTACTTC
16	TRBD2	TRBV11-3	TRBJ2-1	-	CASSPPASGGGNEQFF	TGTGCCAGCAGCCCCCCGGCTAGCGGGGGGGGGAATGAGCAGTTCTTC
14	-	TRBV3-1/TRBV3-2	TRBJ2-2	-	CASSHQGGAGELFF	TGTGCCAGCAGCCACCAAGGGGGGGCCGGGGAGCTGTTTTTT
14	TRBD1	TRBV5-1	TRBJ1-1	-	CASSPGTVNTEAFF	TGCGCCAGCAGCCCGGGGACAGTGAACACTGAAGCTTTCTTT
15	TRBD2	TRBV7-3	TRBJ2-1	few	CASSLEVAGYNEQFF	TGTGCCAGCAGCTTAGAAGTAGCGGGGTACAATGAGCAGTTCTTC
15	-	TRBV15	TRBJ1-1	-	CATSRDPRRNTEAFF	TGTGCCACCAGCAGAGACCCGCGCCGGAACACTGAAGCTTTCTTT
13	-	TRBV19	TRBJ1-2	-	CASKGGRYYGYTF	TGTGCCAGCAAAGGAGGTCGGTACTATGGCTACACCTTC
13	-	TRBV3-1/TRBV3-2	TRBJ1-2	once	CASSQVSQNGYTF	TGTGCCAGCAGCCAAGTCTCTCAGAATGGCTACACCTTC
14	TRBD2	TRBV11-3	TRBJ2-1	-	CASSETSGYNEQFF	TGTGCCAGCAGCGAGACTAGCGGCTACAATGAGCAGTTCTTC
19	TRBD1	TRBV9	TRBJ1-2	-	CASSVDPSGQGADNYGYTF	TGTGCCAGCAGCGTAGATCCTTCGGGACAGGGGGCGGATAACTATGGCTACACCTTC
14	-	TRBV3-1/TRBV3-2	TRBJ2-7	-	CASSQFAGLYEQYF	TGTGCCAGCAGCCAATTCGCGGGGCTATACGAGCAGTACTTC
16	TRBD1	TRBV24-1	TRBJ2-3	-	CATSDFRDRASDTQYF	TGTGCCACCAGTGATTTCAGGGACAGAGCGTCAGATACGCAGTATTTT
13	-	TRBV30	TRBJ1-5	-	CAWSVPPLDTQHF	TGTGCCTGGAGTGTACCCCCTCTAGATACCCAGCATTTT
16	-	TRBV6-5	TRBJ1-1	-	CASSYSVGATNTEAFF	TGTGCCAGCAGTTACAGTGTTGGGGCCACGAACACTGAAGCTTTCTTT